The sequence of this T cell receptor beta chain was determined in a study of blood T cell repertoires in COVID-19 (dated by TCRdb to the early 2020s). Study-wide context: The collaborator samples originated in the United States, Italy and Spain and spanned the acute and convalescent phases of COVID-19. Sample metadata almost always included a de-identified subject ID, COVID-19 status, age in years and sex. Where available, HLA class I and class II types were taken from metadata supplied by the sample provider and were not determined by assay-based typing. The repertoires were released in a freely available public database meant as a resource for research on the immune response to SARS-CoV-2. The samples were drawn from two sources: the first 160 participants of the ongoing ImmuneRACE study, and 1,000 to 1,500 subjects contributed by 6 global collaborators. Deeply sampled blood TCRbeta repertoires from subjects exposed to, actively infected with, or recovered from COVID-19 were included in the dataset. The prospective study material was composed of cDNA or gDNA derived from T cells, B-cell-depleted T cells, or PBMCs. What the study reported, not specific to this receptor: The quantity of clinical and demographic metadata differed by source and by participant and was supplied without curation.

Taken from the germline V gene, the CDR1 and CDR2 loops are MDHEN and SYDVKM. Taken from cysteine to phenylalanine, the CDR3 has 19 residues. Of the read, only the CDR3 DNA is kept; its 57 bases are in frame from base 1. Ends trimmed: V by 3 bases, J by 1 base; bases unmatched to a gene: 17. One collaborating source in Seattle enrolled patients during active infection and followed them longitudinally through the course of disease. The collaborating institutions used their own protocols to collect whole blood in K2EDTA tubes. For TCRbeta analysis, collaborators shipped samples as frozen whole blood, isolated PBMCs, or DNA extracted from either of those sample types. This clone was seen more than once but under ten times. Its binding antigen is unknown. No much larger clonotype is one base removed from it; base qualities were not supplied. The immunoSEQ Assay, a bias-controlled multiplex PCR, was used to amplify TCRbeta CDR3 regions from genomic DNA. The study's own analysis went as follows. Within the assay, amplification of reference gene primers was used to estimate how many nucleated cells each sample contained. To quantify the absolute abundance of each unique TCRbeta CDR3 rearrangement, sequence reads were collapsed and filtered. For each sample, productive Simpson clonality was calculated as the square root of Simpson's diversity index across productive rearrangements. The source is immuneACCESS, and TCRdb retained only in-frame sequences with V and J called. Part of the clones is not carried over; for the studies checked, unresolved V genes explain less than half of this, and the remainder is unexplained. V and J calls and clone size come straight from that table; D and trimming were deduced from the DNA. Recorded for this sample are about 180,000 clones; about four fifths of them occurred a single time. Of the sample, 6.5% to 8.5% is held by the ten largest clones.

This chain is built from TRBV28 and TRBJ1-2, and TRBD1 matches 7 of the central bases. The sequence came from an older woman with COVID-19, enrolled during active disease. Source material: peripheral blood. At the DNA level, the sequence is TGTGCCAGCAGTTTCCAGATGACAGGGCTCTCGCCCGTTAACTATGGCTACACCTTC. Protein translation: CASSFQMTGLSPVNYGYTF.